This T cell receptor beta chain came from a study of cytomegalovirus exposure and HLA in healthy donors. About the research overall: T cells numbering about 180 million yielded some 110 million unique TCR beta sequences in an earlier analysis.

Worth noting for this clone: What it recognizes is unknown.

The PCR employed 60 Vbeta primers together with 13 Jbeta primers. Libraries were prepared by immunoSEQ multiplex PCR; TCRdb keeps only in-frame clonotypes and omits some of them. In the table there are approximately 170,000 clones, roughly 76% of which are singletons. Study findings and constraints: Several V segments, TRBV6-2 and TRBV6-3 among them, could not be told apart and were dropped. Later analysis identified several of the most significant clusters that appeared linked to common viral pathogens. A previous analysis found most TCR beta V segments productive roughly 87% or roughly 30% of the time.

Trimming took off 4 bases at V and 0 bases at J, with 14 bases between the two ends. This CDR3 has 15 amino acids. Germline loops: CDR1 SGHTS, CDR2 YDEGEE. The rearrangement links TRBV5-8 to TRBJ2-7; no definite D call. The TCR was taken from a male donor in good health and CMV-seronegative. The specimen sequenced was PBMCs. The CDR3 sequence is CASSGHSTPSYEQYF. CDR3 nucleotide sequence: TGTGCCAGCAGCGGCCATTCCACCCCCTCCTACGAGCAGTACTTC.